This T cell receptor (beta chain) was retrieved from a study of cytomegalovirus exposure and HLA in healthy donors listed by TCRdb under 2017. As for the study more broadly: In an earlier analysis of under 600 of the donors, under 300 Gb of sequence data and 100 million or so unique TCR beta sequences from about 190 million T cells were reported. An early release covering around 630 HLA-typed donors comprised about 300 gigabases of sequencing data and around 85 million unique TCR sequences. Of the roughly 400 genotyped donors, 81% were placed in the genetic ancestry cluster associated with self-reported Caucasian donors. The study aimed to test whether signatures of past pathogen exposure could be identified by cataloging public T cell receptors. The study used immunosequencing to profile the T cell repertoires of some 600 subjects and linked those repertoires to cytomegalovirus serostatus. A separate validation cohort of over 95 different subjects was used in addition to the roughly 700-subject first cohort. The study combined high-throughput TCR immunosequencing, statistical association of individual TCRs with disease status, and machine learning to predict cytomegalovirus infection status. To study patterns of TCR occurrence, a later analysis re-analyzed previously published TCR beta repertoires from 600 to 750 donors and added high-resolution HLA genotyping. Rather than using new phenotypic data, the later analysis identified candidate immune exposures from TCR beta sequences and from how often those sequences occurred across donors. To decide whether each TCR beta V gene segment behaved as functional or pseudogenic, an earlier analysis of 587 of the donors relied on high-throughput TCR beta sequencing. Donor age, sex, ethnicity and CMV serostatus were compiled alongside the repertoire data. A later genetic analysis used genome-wide SNP genotypes for about three fifths of the 666 donors, treating that subset as a discovery cohort. All discovery cohort repertoires had been generated on a single sequencing platform. Both class I and class II loci were covered by HLA typing, at four-digit resolution. The number of donors typed differed by locus, with about 620-630 for A, B, C, DRB1 and DQB1, roughly 520 for DQA1, about 610 for DPA1, and around 450 for DPB1. Five DR-DQ haplotypes were handled as single units for association and clustering because linkage in the cohort was strong. Across approximately 400 genotyped donors of the cohort, an average of approximately 240,000 unique TCR beta nucleotide sequences per donor were sequenced, and around 19% of those sequences were non-productive.

From the germline V gene (reference sequence), CDR1 is MNHEY and CDR2 is SMNVEV. Spanning cysteine to phenylalanine, the CDR3 consists of 13 amino acids. Solely the CDR3 DNA is kept, with 39 bases framed from the first base. Broader findings and caveats from the paper: A cluster of highly shared sequence variants was judged likely to represent a technical artifact of the sequencing pipeline. According to the authors, the approach could potentially be generalized to other disease states and immunological phenotypes. In a later analysis, about 17,000 TCR beta sequences were associated with specific HLA alleles at a false discovery rate of 0.05. A later genetic analysis associated a missense DCLRE1C variant with V-gene and J-gene trimming of TCR beta chains, and an independent cohort replicated the association. Linkage disequilibrium might explain the correlated functional status among segregating V segments, but an unknown experimental factor could not be ruled out. For the cohort, immune exposure information was limited to CMV serostatus. The presence/absence analyses assumed that sequencing depth was roughly uniform across donors, and that assumption may not be true. Most CMV-associated TCR beta chains appeared to be HLA-restricted in a later analysis, and the HLA associations seemed to be driven largely by CMV exposure. A further reported finding was that TCR beta sequences accurately predicted the HLA-A and HLA-B alleles for most subjects in the first cohort. In a later analysis, HLA-associated TCR beta chains showed more clonal expansion and lower generation probabilities than non-associated chains that were equally common. Because counts were too low, seventeen rarely observed V segments, including chromosome 9 orphons, were excluded from the earlier analysis of roughly 580 of the donors. In a later analysis, the rate of TCR association differed among HLA loci, with DRB1 alleles having the most associated TCRs and HLA-C alleles having the fewest. When HLA alleles, especially DR and DQ, strongly co-occurred, attributing TCR associations to individual alleles was difficult. In this cohort, only TCR beta chains were sequenced, and detectable features were limited by the absence of alpha or paired-chain data. In a later analysis, several top co-occurrence clusters were reported to appear linked to parvovirus B19, influenza, CMV and Epstein-Barr virus. The study gave a list of about 160 TCR beta chains associated with cytomegalovirus. A few of the identified cytomegalovirus-associated TCR beta chains were confirmed in vitro to be specific for cytomegalovirus antigens. According to a later genetic analysis, donors in an Asian-associated ancestry cluster had fewer N-insertions in productive TCRs than the approximately 650-donor mean. Most TCR sequences were seen in very few donors, while some public TCRs were found in many individuals. An earlier analysis of some 560 of the donors showed that most TCR beta V segments appeared in productive rearrangements either about 90% or about 30% of the time, which broadly matched IMGT annotations. The 87-base-pair reads could not distinguish some IMGT-functional V segments, including TRBV6-2 and TRBV6-3, so those segments were excluded. HLA typing was unavailable for some donors at each locus, so association tests used only the typed subset. The classifier was reported to diagnose cytomegalovirus status with high specificity and sensitivity in both the original cohort and the validation cohort.

The cohort consisted of approximately 690 healthy bone marrow donors. At the time of sampling, all cohort members were nominally healthy, though unrecorded immune exposures were likely present. The donor tested CMV seronegative and was one of the 352 seronegative cohort members. A peripheral blood sample was provided by each donor, and peripheral blood mononuclear cells were used for TCR beta sequencing. Genomic DNA was extracted from the blood cell samples with the Qiagen DNeasy Blood Extraction Kit. Libraries were constructed by the immunoSEQ multiplex PCR assay. For the multiplex PCR, a mixture combining 60 forward primers for TCR Vbeta segments and 13 reverse primers for TCR Jbeta segments was used. The CDR3 region of rearranged TCR beta genes was amplified from genomic DNA by a multiplex PCR assay. Amplified TCR beta libraries were sequenced as 87-base-pair reads on the Illumina HiSeq System. The paper's processing steps were these. A later analysis tallied 75 million to 95 million unique TCR beta chains across the approximately 670 repertoires, and approximately 9.9 million of those chains were shared by two or more donors. Raw reads were error-corrected and collapsed into unique sequences with a nearest-neighbor algorithm that merged closely related sequences to remove PCR and sequencing errors. CDR3 sequences were aligned to IMGT reference sequences to assign V, D and J gene segments. For a sequence to be retained, a match of at least six nucleotides to both a V gene segment and a J gene segment was required. Rearrangements were classified as productive when the CDR3 lacked stop codons and remained in frame with V and J, and all other rearrangements were classified as non-productive. CDR3 was defined by IMGT convention, running from the second conserved V-encoded cysteine to the conserved J-encoded phenylalanine. Sequences without an unambiguous match to a single V gene segment were excluded from the earlier analysis of about 640 of the donors. In an earlier analysis of a few hundred of the donors, V segments were called functional above 56.7% productive rearrangements and were called segregating when the between-donor standard deviation exceeded 5%. A statistical classification framework was built to diagnose cytomegalovirus status from the catalog of TCR beta chain sequences. In a later analysis, TCR nucleotide sequences were compared against IMGT/GENE-DB human TR gene sequences so that V and J genes could be assigned. In a later analysis, CDR3 sequences and most-parsimonious VDJ recombination scenarios were assigned using the TCRdist pipeline. In a later analysis, each TCR beta chain was defined by its CDR3 amino acid sequence together with its V-gene family, and reads lacking a unique V-gene family were excluded. A later analysis removed several hundred highly shared, low-generation-probability nucleotide sequences to deal with suspected cross-contamination and a sequencing artifact. In a later analysis, a clonal expansion index for each public chain was calculated from normalized within-repertoire ranks of inferred template counts. A later analysis computed generation probabilities with a VDJ recombination model fitted to out-of-frame rearrangements, and checked the results against IGoR. In a later analysis, hypergeometric tests were used to score TCR-TCR, TCR-HLA and TCR-CMV co-occurrence, with a repertoire-size bias correction applied to TCR pairs. In a later analysis, false discovery rates were estimated by permuting HLA or CMV assignments 20 times. In a later analysis, co-occurring TCRs were grouped with DBSCAN, and TCRdist sequence similarity was added when clustering was performed within HLA-allele-positive subsets. Repertoires with fewer than 30,000 or more than 120,000 public chains, plus five repertoires with anomalous nucleotide sharing, were excluded from co-occurrence clustering. Drawn from immuneACCESS, this table holds only the in-frame rearrangements with V and J called that TCRdb kept. Clones are partly lost; checked studies trace under half to an unresolved V gene and leave the rest unexplained. V and J calls and clone size are as listed in that table; D and trimming were resolved from the DNA. The sample table shows tens of thousands of clones, and roughly four fifths are seen once. The ten largest clones take up under 2% of the sample.

This clone showed up just a few times. What antigen it recognizes has not been identified. Mismatch with germline at one junction end may stem from a read error. The sequence was collected from a man younger than 30 in good health and CMV-seronegative. Sequencing used PBMCs. In this chain, TRBV27 is recombined with TRBJ2-7, with TRBD1 perhaps the D gene, on 6 matching bases. Here is the DNA: TGTGCCAGCAGAACAGGGTTCACCTACGAGCAGCACTTC. Its protein product is CASRTGFTYEQHF.